Shown below are 9 T cell receptor beta chains from a single sample sequenced in a study of cytomegalovirus exposure and HLA in healthy donors. Amplification used 60 Vbeta primers and 13 Jbeta primers. Libraries were prepared by immunoSEQ multiplex PCR; TCRdb keeps only in-frame clonotypes and omits some of them. The table includes about 99,000 clones, about 79% detected once. Sequencing was performed on PBMCs. These receptors all come from a man aged 60 to 69 in good health and CMV-seropositive.

The chain is built from TRBV5-4 and TRBJ2-3, with 13 nucleotides matching TRBD2. The trim removed 0 bases at V and 7 bases at J, leaving 11 bases unmatched. The CDR3 extends over 18 amino acids. Per germline, CDR1 SGHNT and CDR2 YYREEE (reference sequence). CDR3 loop: CASSLGRLAGGYYYTQYF. CDR3 nucleotide sequence: TGTGCCAGCAGCTTGGGGCGACTAGCGGGAGGTTACTACTATACGCAGTATTTT.

This clone has a single count. The chain has TRBV5-4 and TRBJ2-5, with 14 nucleotides matching TRBD2. Germline CDR1 reads SGHNT; CDR2 reads YYREEE (reference sequence). This CDR3 contains 16 residues. The V segment lost 4 bases and the J segment 5 bases; nucleotides outside the gene matches: 7. CDR3 in amino acids: CASSPATSGGAETQYF. The CDR3 nucleotides are TGTGCCAGCAGCCCGGCGACTAGCGGGGGGGCCGAGACCCAGTACTTC.

In this sample, this clone turned up a few times. CDR3 DNA sequence: TGTGCCAGTAGTACCTTGGACATCATGAACACTGAAGCTTTCTTT. It translates to CASSTLDIMNTEAFF. The rearrangement uses TRBV19 and TRBJ1-1, with D maybe TRBD1 (5 bases). Germline V gene data show CDR1 as LNHDA and CDR2 as SQIVND (reference sequence). This CDR3 is built from 15 residues. V lost 4 bases and J 0 bases, leaving 12 bases between the germline ends.

This clone appeared once. The gene calls are TRBV25-1 and TRBJ2-1; D gene ambiguous. V was trimmed by 4 bases and J by 8 bases, leaving 12 bases between them. CDR3 length: 13 amino acids. The germline gives CDR1 MGHDK, CDR2 SYGVNS. The CDR3 region has the DNA TGTGCCAGCAGTGGAGGTGCTCGTCATGAGCAGTTCTTC. Protein: CASSGGARHEQFF. The whole variable domain, filled in from reference TRBV25-1 and TRBJ2-1, reads EADIYQTPRYLVIGTGKKITLECSQTMGHDKMYWYQQDPGMELHLIHYSYGVNSTEKGDLSSESTVSRIRTEHFPLTLESARPSHTSQYLCASSGGARHEQFFGPGTRLTVL.

The CDR3 DNA reads as TGTGCCAGCAGCCCGAAGGGAGCAGGGGGCCTAGAAAACACCATATATTTT. Residues: CASSPKGAGGLENTIYF. This chain uses TRBV11-2 with TRBJ1-3; TRBD1 matches at 8 bases. The CDR3 totals 17 residues. Per germline, CDR1 SGHAT and CDR2 FQNNGV. Unmatched junction bases numbered 15, after V lost 5 bases and J lost 6 bases. The whole variable domain, filled in from reference TRBV11-2 and TRBJ1-3, reads EAGVAQSPRYKIIEKRQSVAFWCNPISGHATLYWYQQILGQGPKLLIQFQNNGVVDDSQLPKDRFSAERLKGVDSTLKIQPAKLEDSAVYLCASSPKGAGGLENTIYFGEGSWLTVV.

The genes are TRBV30 and TRBJ2-5; possibly TRBD2 for D (6 bases). V lost 2 bases and J lost 1, with 17 bases in between. This CDR3 contains 16 residues. Germline V gene lookup returns CDR1 GTSNPN and CDR2 SVGIG (reference sequence). The CDR3, as DNA: TGTGCCTGGAGTCCCCCCTTCCCGGGACTCCAAGAGACCCAGTACTTC. Translation: CAWSPPFPGLQETQYF. Filled out from reference TRBV30 and TRBJ2-5, the complete variable domain reads SQTIHQWPATLVQPVGSPLSLECTVEGTSNPNLYWYRQAAGRGLQLLFYSVGIGQISSEVPQNLSASRPQDRQFILSSKKLLLSDSGFYLCAWSPPFPGLQETQYFGPGTRLLVL.

The rearrangement links TRBV6-4 to TRBJ2-1, with 7 bases aligning to TRBD2. This CDR3 comprises 16 residues. After removal of 0 bases from V and 0 bases from J, the junction contained 2 bases not matched to a gene. Germline CDR1 reads MRHNA; CDR2 reads SNTAGT. CDR3 sequence: CASSDSAGTSYNEQFF. The DNA for the CDR3 is TGTGCCAGCAGTGACTCAGCGGGGACCTCCTACAATGAGCAGTTCTTC.

The rearrangement joins TRBV4-2 to TRBJ2-6; 8 nucleotides line up with TRBD1. The CDR3 is 18 residues long. V lost 0 bases and J lost 0; bases outside the gene matches: 4. Germline lookup yields CDR1 LGHNA and CDR2 YNFKEQ. Written as DNA, the CDR3 is TGTGCCAGCAGCCAAGAAGGGACAGGCGTCTCTGGGGCCAACGTCCTGACTTTC. Translating it yields CASSQEGTGVSGANVLTF.

The gene calls are TRBV5-4 and TRBJ2-1; possible D gene TRBD1, 6 bases. Deletions cut 7 bases from V and 4 bases from J, with 18 bases between. There are 15 residues in the CDR3. Germline CDR1 is SGHNT and CDR2 is YYREEE (reference sequence). The CDR3 bases are TGTGCCAGCGCATACGGGACACGGACATACAATGAGCAGTTCTTC. Protein product: CASAYGTRTYNEQFF. Looking up the rest from reference TRBV5-4 and TRBJ2-1 gives the full variable domain: ETGVTQSPTHLIKTRGQQVTLRCSSQSGHNTVSWYQQALGQGPQFIFQYYREEENGRGNFPPRFSGLQFPNYSSELNVNALELDDSALYLCASAYGTRTYNEQFFGPGTRLTVL.